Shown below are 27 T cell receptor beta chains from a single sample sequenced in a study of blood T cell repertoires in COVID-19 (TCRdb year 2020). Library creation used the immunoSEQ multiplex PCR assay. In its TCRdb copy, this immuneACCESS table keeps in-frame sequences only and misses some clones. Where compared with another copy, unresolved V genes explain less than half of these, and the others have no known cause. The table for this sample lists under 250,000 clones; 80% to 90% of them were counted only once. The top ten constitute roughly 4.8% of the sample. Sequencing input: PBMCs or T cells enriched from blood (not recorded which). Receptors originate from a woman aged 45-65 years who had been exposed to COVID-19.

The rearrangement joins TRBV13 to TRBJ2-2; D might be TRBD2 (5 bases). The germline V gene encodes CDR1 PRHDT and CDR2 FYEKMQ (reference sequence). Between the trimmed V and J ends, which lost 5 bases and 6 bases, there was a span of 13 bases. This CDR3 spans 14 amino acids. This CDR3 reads CASSHSGGSGELFF. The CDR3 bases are TGTGCCAGCAGCCACTCGGGCGGGTCCGGGGAGCTGTTTTTT.

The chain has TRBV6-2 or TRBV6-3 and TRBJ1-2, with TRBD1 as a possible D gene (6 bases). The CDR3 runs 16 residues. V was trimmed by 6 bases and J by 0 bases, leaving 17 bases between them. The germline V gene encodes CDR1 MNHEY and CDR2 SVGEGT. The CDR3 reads CASSPSTGIANYGYTF. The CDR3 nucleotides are TGTGCCAGCAGCCCTTCTACAGGGATCGCTAACTATGGCTACACCTTC.

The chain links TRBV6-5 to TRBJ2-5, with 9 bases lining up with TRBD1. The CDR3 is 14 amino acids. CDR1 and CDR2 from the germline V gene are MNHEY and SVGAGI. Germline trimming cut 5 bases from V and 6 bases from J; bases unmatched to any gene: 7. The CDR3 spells CASSPWDRDKTQYF. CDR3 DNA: TGTGCCAGCAGTCCTTGGGACAGGGATAAGACCCAGTACTTC.

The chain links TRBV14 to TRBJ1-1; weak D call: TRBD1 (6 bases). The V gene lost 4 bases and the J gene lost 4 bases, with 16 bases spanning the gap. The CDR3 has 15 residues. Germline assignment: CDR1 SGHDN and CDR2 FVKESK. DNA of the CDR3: TGTGCCAGCAGCCGACAGACAGGTTTGGGCACTGAAGCTTTCTTT. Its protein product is CASSRQTGLGTEAFF.

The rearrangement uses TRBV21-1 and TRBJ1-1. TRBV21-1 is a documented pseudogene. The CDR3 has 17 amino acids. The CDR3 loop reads CASPPGTANPLKFRAFF. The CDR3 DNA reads TGTGCCAGCCCCCCGGGAACAGCGAACCCTTTAAAGTTTCGAGCTTTCTTT.

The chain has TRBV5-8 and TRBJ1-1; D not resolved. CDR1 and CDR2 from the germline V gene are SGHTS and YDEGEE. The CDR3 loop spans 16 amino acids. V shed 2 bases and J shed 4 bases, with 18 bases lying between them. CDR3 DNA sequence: TGTGCCAGCAGCTTTTACCGGGTCGCCGACTTCACTGAAGCTTTCTTT. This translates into CASSFYRVADFTEAFF. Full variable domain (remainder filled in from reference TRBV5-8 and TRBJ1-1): EAGVTQSPTHLIKTRGQQATLRCSPISGHTSVYWYQQALGLGLQFLLWYDEGEERNRGNFPPRFSGRQFPNYSSELNVNALELEDSALYLCASSFYRVADFTEAFFGQGTRLTVV.

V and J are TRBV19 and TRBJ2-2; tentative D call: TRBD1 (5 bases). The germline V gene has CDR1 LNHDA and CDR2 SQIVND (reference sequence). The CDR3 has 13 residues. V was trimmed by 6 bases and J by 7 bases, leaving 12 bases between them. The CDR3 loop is CASSPQGDGELFF. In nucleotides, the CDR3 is TGTGCCAGTAGCCCGCAGGGCGACGGGGAGCTGTTTTTT.

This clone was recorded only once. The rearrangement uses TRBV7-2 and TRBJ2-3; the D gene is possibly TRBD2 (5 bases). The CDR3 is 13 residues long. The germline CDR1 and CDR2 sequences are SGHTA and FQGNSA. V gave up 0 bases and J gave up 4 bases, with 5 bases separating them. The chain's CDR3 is CASSLARADTQYF. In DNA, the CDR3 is TGTGCCAGCAGCTTAGCGAGGGCAGATACGCAGTATTTT.

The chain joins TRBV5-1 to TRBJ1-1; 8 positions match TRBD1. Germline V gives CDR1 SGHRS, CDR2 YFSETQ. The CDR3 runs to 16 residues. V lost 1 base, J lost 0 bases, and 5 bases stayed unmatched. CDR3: CASSLQGAQMNTEAFF. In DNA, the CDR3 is TGCGCCAGCAGCTTGCAGGGGGCACAGATGAACACTGAAGCTTTCTTT.

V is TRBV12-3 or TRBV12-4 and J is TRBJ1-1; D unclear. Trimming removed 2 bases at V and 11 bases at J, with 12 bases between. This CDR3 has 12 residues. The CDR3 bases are TGTGCCAGCAGTTTAAACGCCTACGAGGCTTTCTTT. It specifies CASSLNAYEAFF.

CDR3 residues: CASSLKGFSGANVLTF. The CDR3 coding sequence is TGTGCCAGCAGTTTAAAGGGGTTCTCTGGGGCCAACGTCCTGACTTTC. V usage is TRBV28 and J usage is TRBJ2-6; a weak D match, TRBD1 (5 bases). In germline, CDR1 is MDHEN, CDR2 SYDVKM. The CDR3 extends over 16 amino acids. V was trimmed by 2 bases and J by 0 bases, leaving 8 bases between them. Based on the CDR3 plus reference TRBV28 and TRBJ2-6, the full variable domain is DVKVTQSSRYLVKRTGEKVFLECVQDMDHENMFWYRQDPGLGLRLIYFSYDVKMKEKGDIPEGYSVSREKKERFSLILESASTNQTSMYLCASSLKGFSGANVLTFGAGSRLTVL.

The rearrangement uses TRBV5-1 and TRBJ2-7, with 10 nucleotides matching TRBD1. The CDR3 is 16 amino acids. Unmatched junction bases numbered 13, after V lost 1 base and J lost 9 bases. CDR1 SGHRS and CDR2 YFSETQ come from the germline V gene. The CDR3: CASSLIPGTGEYWQYF. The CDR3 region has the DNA TGCGCCAGCAGCTTGATCCCCGGGACAGGGGAGTATTGGCAGTACTTC.

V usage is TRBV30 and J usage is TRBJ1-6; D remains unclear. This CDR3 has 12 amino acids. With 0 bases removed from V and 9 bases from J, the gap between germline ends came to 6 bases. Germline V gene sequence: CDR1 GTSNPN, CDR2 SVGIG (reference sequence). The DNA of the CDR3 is TGTGCCTGGAGTGTACCGGGTTCACCCCTCCACTTT. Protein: CAWSVPGSPLHF.

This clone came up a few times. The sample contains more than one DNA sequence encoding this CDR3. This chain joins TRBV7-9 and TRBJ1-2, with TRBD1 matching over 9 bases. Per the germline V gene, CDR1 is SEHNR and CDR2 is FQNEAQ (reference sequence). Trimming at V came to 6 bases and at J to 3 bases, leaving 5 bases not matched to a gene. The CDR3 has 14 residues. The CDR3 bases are TGTGCCAGCAGTCCGACAGGGGGGGACTATGGCTACACCTTC. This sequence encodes CASSPTGGDYGYTF. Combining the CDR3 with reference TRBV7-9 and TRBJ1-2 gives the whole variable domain DTGVSQNPRHKITKRGQNVTFRCDPISEHNRLYWYRQTLGQGPEFLTYFQNEAQLEKSRLLSDRFSAERPKGSFSTLEIQRTEQGDSAMYLCASSPTGGDYGYTFGSGTRLTVV.

Here the CDR3 reads CATSREARVGTEAFF. DNA of the CDR3: TGTGCCACCAGCAGAGAGGCCCGGGTTGGAACTGAAGCTTTCTTT. The V and J genes are TRBV15 and TRBJ1-1; D remains ambiguous. CDR1 and CDR2 from the germline V gene are LNHNV and YYDKDF (reference sequence). The CDR3 has 15 residues. Between the trimmed V and J ends, which lost 0 bases and 5 bases, there was a span of 13 bases.

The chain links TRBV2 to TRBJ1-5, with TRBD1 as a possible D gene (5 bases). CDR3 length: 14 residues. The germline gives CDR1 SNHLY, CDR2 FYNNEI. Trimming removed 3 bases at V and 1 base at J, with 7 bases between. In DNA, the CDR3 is TGTGCCAGCAGTGAGACAGAAAGCAATCAGCCCCAGCATTTT. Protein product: CASSETESNQPQHF.

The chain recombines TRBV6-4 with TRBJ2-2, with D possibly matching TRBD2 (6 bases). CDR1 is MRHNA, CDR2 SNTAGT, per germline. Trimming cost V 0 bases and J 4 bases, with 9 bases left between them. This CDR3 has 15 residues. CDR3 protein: CASSDSGLTTGELFF. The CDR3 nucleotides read TGTGCCAGCAGTGACTCGGGACTGACCACCGGGGAGCTGTTTTTT.

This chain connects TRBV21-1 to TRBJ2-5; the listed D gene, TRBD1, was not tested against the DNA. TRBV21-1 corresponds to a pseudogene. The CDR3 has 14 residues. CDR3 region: CASSKASGCGTQYF. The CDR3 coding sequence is TGTGCCAGCAGCAAAGCTTCAGGGTGTGGGACCCAGTACTTC.

DNA of the CDR3: TGTGCCAGCAGTCCCCTCCGACAGGGGACAAACACCGGGGAGCTGTTTTTT. This codes for CASSPLRQGTNTGELFF. The chain has TRBV28 and TRBJ2-2, with 8 nucleotides matching TRBD1. J was trimmed by 2 bases and V by 5 bases; bases with no gene match: 10. The germline V gene encodes CDR1 MDHEN and CDR2 SYDVKM. The CDR3 contains 17 residues. Based on the CDR3 plus reference TRBV28 and TRBJ2-2, the full variable domain is DVKVTQSSRYLVKRTGEKVFLECVQDMDHENMFWYRQDPGLGLRLIYFSYDVKMKEKGDIPEGYSVSREKKERFSLILESASTNQTSMYLCASSPLRQGTNTGELFFGEGSRLTVL.

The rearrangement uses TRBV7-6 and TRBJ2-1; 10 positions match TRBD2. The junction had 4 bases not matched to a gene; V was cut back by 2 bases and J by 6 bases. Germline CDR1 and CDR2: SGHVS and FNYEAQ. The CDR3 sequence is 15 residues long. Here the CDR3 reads CASSLLSSGGNEQFF. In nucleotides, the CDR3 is TGTGCCAGCAGCTTATTGTCTAGCGGGGGCAATGAGCAGTTCTTC.

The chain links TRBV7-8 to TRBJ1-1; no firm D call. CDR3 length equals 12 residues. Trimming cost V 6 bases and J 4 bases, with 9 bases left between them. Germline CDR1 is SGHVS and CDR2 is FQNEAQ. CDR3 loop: CASSPSLTEAFF. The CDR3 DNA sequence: TGTGCCAGCAGTCCGAGCCTCACTGAAGCTTTCTTT. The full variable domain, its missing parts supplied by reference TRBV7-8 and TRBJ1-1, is GAGVSQSPRYKVAKRGQDVALRCDPISGHVSLFWYQQALGQGPEFLTYFQNEAQLDKSGLPSDRFFAERPEGSVSTLKIQRTQQEDSAVYLCASSPSLTEAFFGQGTRLTVV.

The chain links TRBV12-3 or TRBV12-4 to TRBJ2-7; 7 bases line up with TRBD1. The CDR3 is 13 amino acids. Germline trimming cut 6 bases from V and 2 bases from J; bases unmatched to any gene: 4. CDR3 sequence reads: CASSRDSPYEQYF. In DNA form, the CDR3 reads TGTGCCAGCAGCCGGGACAGCCCCTACGAGCAGTACTTC.

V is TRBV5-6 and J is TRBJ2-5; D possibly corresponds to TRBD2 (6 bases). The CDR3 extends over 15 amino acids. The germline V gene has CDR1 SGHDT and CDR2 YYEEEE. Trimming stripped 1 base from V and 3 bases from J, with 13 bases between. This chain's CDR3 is CASSLREEGKETQYF. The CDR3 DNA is TGTGCCAGCAGCTTGAGGGAGGAGGGAAAAGAGACCCAGTACTTC.

CDR3: CATSDRGRSTDTQYF. The CDR3 DNA is TGTGCCACCAGTGATCGGGGGAGGAGCACAGATACGCAGTATTTT. The genes are TRBV24-1 and TRBJ2-3; perhaps TRBD2 as D (6 bases). V lost 3 bases and J 0 bases, leaving 9 bases between the germline ends. Germline-derived CDR1 and CDR2 are KGHDR and SFDVKD. The CDR3 loop spans 15 amino acids.

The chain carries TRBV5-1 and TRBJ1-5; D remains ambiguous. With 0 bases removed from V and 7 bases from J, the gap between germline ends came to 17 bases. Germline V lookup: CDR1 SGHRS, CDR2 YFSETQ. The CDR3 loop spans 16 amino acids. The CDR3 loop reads CASSLGESMGSQPQHF. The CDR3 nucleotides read TGCGCCAGCAGCTTGGGGGAAAGTATGGGGAGCCAGCCCCAGCATTTT.

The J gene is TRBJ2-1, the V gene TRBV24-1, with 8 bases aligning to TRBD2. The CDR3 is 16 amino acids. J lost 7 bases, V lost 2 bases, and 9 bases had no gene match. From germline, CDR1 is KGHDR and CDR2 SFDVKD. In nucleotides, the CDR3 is TGTGCCACCAGTGATTCCCCCCACGGGGGGGTGAATGAGCAGTTCTTC. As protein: CATSDSPHGGVNEQFF.

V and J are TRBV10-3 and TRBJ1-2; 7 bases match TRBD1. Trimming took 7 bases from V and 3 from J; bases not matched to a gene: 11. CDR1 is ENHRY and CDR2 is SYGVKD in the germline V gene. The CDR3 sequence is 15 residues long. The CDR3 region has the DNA TGTGCCATCACTTCTTCTCGACAGGGCGACTATGGCTACACCTTC. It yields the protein CAITSSRQGDYGYTF.